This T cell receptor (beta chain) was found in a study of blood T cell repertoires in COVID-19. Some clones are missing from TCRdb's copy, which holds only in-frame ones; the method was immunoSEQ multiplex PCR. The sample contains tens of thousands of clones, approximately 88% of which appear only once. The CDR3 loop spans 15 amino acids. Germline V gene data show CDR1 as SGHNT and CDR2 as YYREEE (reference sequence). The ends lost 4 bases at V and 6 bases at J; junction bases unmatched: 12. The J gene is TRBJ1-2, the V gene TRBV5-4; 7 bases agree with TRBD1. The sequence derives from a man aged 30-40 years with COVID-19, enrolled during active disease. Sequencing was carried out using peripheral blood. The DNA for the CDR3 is TGTGCCAGCAGCCCAGGGGGTATGGACAATCATGGCTACACCTTC. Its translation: CASSPGGMDNHGYTF.